This TCR beta chain was recorded in a study of CD8 T cells in ankylosing spondylitis (dated by TCRdb to 2015 to 2018). General notes on the study: To find TCR variants linked to disease, the study profiled T cell receptor beta repertoires in ankylosing spondylitis patients and healthy donors. In total, the full study cohort was made up of roughly 110 healthy donors and about two dozen ankylosing spondylitis patients. Peripheral blood samples were taken, and synovial fluid was additionally collected from ankylosing spondylitis patients. Paper-wide results and their limitations: Some of the motif variants had been reported before in the synovial fluid and blood of reactive arthritis patients, a finding that suggests common disease-initiation mechanisms. A CD8+ phenotype was shown by the disease-linked clones, which were found at relatively low frequencies in peripheral blood. The disease-linked clones were reported as significantly enriched in matched synovial fluid samples from ankylosing spondylitis patients. Blood from ankylosing spondylitis patients appeared to be characterized by a TCR beta motif made up of several highly homologous amino acid variants.

V lost 6 bases and J lost 11 bases; the stretch between them is 13 bases long. Spanning cysteine to phenylalanine, the CDR3 consists of 11 amino acids. Of all the DNA, just the CDR3 is kept, 33 bases in frame from base 1. About this clonotype: No antigen is known for it. No base-level quality is on record; no much larger clone is a single base apart.

Sequencing instrument: Illumina HiSeq 2500. TCR beta libraries were prepared by quantitative 5'-RACE with molecular barcodes. The authors processed their data as follows. To identify disease-linked TCR variants, a new computational method was used, one built on a probabilistic model of VDJ rearrangement. TCRdb applied fastp at Q25 and MiXCR to the public reads, then kept only in-frame beta chains. Rows are unified per CDR3 protein, each entry keeping the most common DNA and genes. The V and J calls here are based on TCRdb, not the publication. This sample is represented by approximately 540,000 distinct CDR3 sequences; about 13% of them were singletons. The ten largest clonotypes hold under 7.5% of the sample.

The chain employs TRBV12-3 or TRBV12-4 and TRBJ1-1; a weak D assignment points to TRBD1 (5 bases agree). The origin of this receptor is a male donor with ankylosing spondylitis. The sample comprised blood, either unsorted or a sorted T cell fraction (not recorded which). CDR3 region: CASSFKGLAFF. The DNA sequence follows: TGTGCCAGCAGCTTCAAGGGGCTTGCTTTCTTT.